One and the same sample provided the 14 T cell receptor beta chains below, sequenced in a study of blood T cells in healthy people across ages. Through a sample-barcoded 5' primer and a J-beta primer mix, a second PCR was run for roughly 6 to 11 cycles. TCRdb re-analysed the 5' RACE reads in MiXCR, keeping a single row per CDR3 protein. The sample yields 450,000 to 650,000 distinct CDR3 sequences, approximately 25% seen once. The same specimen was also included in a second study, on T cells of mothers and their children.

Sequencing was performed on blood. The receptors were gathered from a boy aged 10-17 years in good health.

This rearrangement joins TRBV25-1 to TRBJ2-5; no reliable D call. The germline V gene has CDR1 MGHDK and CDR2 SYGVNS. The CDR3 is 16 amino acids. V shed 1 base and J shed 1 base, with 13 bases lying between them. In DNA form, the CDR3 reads TGTGCCAGCAGTGAATCTGTTCGGGCCCTCCAAGAGACCCAGTACTTC. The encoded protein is CASSESVRALQETQYF.

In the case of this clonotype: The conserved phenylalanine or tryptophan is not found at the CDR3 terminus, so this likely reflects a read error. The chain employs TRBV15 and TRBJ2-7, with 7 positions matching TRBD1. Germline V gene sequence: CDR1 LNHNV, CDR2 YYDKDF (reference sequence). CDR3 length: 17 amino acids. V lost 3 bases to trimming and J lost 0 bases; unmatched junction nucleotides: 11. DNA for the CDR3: TGTGCCACCAGCAGTAACAGGGGCACCCAGGGCTCCTACGAGCAGTACTAC. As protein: CATSSNRGTQGSYEQYY.

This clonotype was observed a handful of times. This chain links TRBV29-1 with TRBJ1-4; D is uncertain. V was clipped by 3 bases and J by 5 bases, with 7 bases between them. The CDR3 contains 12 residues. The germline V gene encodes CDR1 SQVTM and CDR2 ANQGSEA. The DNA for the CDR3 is TGCAGCGTTGAGGGCGACAATGAAAAACTGTTTTTT. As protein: CSVEGDNEKLFF. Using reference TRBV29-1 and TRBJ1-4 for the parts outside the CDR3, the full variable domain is SAVISQKPSRDICQRGTSLTIQCQVDSQVTMMFWYRQQPGQSLTLIATANQGSEATYESGFVIDKFPISRPNLTFSTLTVSNMSPEDSSIYLCSVEGDNEKLFFGSGTQLSVL.

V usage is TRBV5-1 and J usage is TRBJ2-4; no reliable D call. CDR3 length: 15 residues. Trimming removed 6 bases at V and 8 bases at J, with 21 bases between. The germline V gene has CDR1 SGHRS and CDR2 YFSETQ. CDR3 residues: CASTLDTDRDYIQYF. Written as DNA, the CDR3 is TGCGCCAGCACCCTAGACACCGACCGAGATTACATTCAGTACTTC.

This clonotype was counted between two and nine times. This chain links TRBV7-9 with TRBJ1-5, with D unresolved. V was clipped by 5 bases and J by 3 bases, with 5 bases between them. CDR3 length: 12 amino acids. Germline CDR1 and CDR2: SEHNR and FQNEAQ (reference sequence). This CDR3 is CASSENNQPQHF. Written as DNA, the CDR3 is TGTGCCAGCAGCGAAAACAATCAGCCCCAGCATTTT.

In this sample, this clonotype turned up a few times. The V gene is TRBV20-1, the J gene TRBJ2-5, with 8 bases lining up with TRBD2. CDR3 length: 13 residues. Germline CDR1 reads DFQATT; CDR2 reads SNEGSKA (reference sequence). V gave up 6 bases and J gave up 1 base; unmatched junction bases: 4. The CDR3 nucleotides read TGCAGTGCCCTAACTAGCGGCCAAGAGACCCAGTACTTC. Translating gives CSALTSGQETQYF.

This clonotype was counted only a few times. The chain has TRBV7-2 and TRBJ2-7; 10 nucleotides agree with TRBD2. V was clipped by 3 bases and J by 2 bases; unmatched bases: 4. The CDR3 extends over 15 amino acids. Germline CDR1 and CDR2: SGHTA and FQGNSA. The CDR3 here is CASSFGLADPYEQYF. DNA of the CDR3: TGTGCCAGCAGCTTCGGACTAGCGGACCCCTACGAGCAGTACTTC.

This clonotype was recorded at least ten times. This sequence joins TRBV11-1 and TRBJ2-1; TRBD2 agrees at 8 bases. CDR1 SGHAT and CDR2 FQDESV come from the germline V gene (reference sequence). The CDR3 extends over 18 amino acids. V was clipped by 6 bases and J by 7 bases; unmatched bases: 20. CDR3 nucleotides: TGTGCCAGCAGTTCCCCGGGACTAGAGGGTCGCCGTGGGAATGAGCAGTTCTTC. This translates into CASSSPGLEGRRGNEQFF.

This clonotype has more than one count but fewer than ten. The CDR3 bases are TGTGCCAGCAGCCTGGGACTAAGGCAGTATTTT. Its protein is CASSLGLRQYF. The V and J genes are TRBV7-2 and TRBJ2-3; TRBD2 agrees at 7 bases. This CDR3 region has 11 residues. Per germline, CDR1 SGHTA and CDR2 FQGNSA. Germline trimming cut 5 bases from V and 11 bases from J; bases unmatched to any gene: 4.

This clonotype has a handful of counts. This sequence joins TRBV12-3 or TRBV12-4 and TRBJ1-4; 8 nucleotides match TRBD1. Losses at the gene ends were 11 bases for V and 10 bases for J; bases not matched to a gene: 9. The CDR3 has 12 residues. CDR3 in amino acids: CAGKSGGGKLFF. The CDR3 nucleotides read TGTGCCGGCAAGTCAGGGGGCGGAAAACTGTTTTTT.

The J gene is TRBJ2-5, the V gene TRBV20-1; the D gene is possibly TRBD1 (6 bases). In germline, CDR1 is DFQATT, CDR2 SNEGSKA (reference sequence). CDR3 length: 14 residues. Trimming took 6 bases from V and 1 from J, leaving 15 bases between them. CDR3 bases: TGCAGTGCCCCAGGGGCAGGGCCCCAAGAGACCCAGTACTTC. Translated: CSAPGAGPQETQYF.

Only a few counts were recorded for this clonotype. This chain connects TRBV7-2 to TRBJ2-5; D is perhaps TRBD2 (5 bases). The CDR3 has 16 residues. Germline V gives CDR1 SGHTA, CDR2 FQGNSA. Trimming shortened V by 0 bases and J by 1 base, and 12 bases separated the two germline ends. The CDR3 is CASSLAVASSQETQYF. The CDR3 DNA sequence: TGTGCCAGCAGCTTAGCAGTGGCTAGCAGCCAAGAGACCCAGTACTTC.

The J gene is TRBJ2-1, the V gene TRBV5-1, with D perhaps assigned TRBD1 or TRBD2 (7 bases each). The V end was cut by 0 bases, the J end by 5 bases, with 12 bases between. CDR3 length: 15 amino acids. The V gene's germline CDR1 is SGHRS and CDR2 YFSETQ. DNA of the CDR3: TGCGCCAGCAGCTTGGCCAGGGGGGGGAACAATGAGCAGTTCTTC. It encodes CASSLARGGNNEQFF. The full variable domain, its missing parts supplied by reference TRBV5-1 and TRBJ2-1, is KAGVTQTPRYLIKTRGQQVTLSCSPISGHRSVSWYQQTPGQGLQFLFEYFSETQRNKGNFPGRFSGRQFSNSRSEMNVSTLELGDSALYLCASSLARGGNNEQFFGPGTRLTVL.

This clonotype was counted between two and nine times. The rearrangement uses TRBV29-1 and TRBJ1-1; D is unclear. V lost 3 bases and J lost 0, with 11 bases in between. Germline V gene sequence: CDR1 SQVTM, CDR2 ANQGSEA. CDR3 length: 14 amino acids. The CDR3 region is CSVDVGVMNTEAFF. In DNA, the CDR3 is TGCAGCGTTGACGTAGGTGTCATGAACACTGAAGCTTTCTTT.